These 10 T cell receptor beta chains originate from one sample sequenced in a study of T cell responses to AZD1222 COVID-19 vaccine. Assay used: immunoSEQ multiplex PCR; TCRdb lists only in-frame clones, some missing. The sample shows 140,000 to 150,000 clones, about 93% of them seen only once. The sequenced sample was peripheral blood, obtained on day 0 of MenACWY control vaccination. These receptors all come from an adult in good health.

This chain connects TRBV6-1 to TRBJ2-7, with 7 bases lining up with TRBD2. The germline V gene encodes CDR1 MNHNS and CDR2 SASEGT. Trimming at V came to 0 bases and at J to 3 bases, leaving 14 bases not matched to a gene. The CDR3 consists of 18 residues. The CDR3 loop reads CASSEAGAGRGGGYEQYF. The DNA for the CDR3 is TGTGCCAGCAGTGAAGCGGGAGCGGGAAGGGGTGGCGGCTACGAGCAGTACTTC.

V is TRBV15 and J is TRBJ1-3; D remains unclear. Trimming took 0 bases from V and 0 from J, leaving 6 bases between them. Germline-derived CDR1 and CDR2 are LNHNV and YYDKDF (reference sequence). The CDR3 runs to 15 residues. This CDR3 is CATSRDRSSGNTIYF. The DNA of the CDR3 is TGTGCCACCAGCAGAGATAGGAGCTCTGGAAACACCATATATTTT.

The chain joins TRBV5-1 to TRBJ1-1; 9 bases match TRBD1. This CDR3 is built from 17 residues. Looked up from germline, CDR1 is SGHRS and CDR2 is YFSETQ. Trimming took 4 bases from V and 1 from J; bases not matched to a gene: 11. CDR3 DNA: TGCGCCAGCAGCGTGGAACTACAGGGGGCAGGGAACACTGAAGCTTTCTTT. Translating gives CASSVELQGAGNTEAFF.

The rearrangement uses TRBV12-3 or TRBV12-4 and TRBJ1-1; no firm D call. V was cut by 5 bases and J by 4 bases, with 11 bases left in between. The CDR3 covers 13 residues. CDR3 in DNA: TGTGCCAGCAGTCGAAAGGGCGGCACTGAAGCTTTCTTT. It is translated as CASSRKGGTEAFF.

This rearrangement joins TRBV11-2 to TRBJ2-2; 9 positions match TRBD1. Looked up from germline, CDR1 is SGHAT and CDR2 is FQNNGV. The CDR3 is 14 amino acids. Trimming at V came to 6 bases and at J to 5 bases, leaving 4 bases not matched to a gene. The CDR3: CASSQDRGTGELFF. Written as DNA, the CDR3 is TGTGCCAGCAGTCAAGACAGGGGGACCGGGGAGCTGTTTTTT.

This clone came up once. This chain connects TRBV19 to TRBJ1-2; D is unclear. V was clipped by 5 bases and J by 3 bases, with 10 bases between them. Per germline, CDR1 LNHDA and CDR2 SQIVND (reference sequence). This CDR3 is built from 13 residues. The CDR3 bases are TGTGCCAGTAGTCTCTCACTCGACTATGGCTACACCTTC. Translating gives CASSLSLDYGYTF. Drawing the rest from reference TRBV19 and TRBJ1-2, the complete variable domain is DGGITQSPKYLFRKEGQNVTLSCEQNLNHDAMYWYRQDPGQGLRLIYYSQIVNDFQKGDIAEGYSVSREKKESFPLTVTSAQKNPTAFYLCASSLSLDYGYTFGSGTRLTVV.

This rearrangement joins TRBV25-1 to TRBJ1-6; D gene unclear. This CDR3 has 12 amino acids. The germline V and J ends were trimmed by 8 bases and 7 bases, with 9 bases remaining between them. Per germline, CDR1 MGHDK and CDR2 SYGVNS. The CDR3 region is CASQRVNSPLHF. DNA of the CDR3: TGTGCCAGCCAGCGGGTGAATTCACCCCTCCACTTT.

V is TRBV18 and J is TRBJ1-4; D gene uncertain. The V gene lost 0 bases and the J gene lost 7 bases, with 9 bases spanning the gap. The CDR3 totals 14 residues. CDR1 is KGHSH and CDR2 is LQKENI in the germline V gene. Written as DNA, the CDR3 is TGTGCCAGCTCACCACCAGGGATGGGTGAAAAACTGTTTTTT. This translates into CASSPPGMGEKLFF.

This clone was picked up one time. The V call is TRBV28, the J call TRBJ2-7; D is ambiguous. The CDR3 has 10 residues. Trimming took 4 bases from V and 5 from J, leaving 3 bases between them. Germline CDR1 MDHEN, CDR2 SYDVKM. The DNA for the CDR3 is TGTGCCAGCAGTTATCACGAGCAGTACTTC. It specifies CASSYHEQYF.

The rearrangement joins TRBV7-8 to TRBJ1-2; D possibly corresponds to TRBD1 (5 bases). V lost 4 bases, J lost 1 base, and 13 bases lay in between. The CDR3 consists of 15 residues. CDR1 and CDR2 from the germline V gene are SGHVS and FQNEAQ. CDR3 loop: CASSSAGRNNYGYTF. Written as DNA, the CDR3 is TGTGCCAGCAGCTCGGCGGGACGCAATAACTATGGCTACACCTTC.